This TCR beta chain was captured in a study of T cell responses to AZD1222 COVID-19 vaccine. A remark on this clone: Other nucleotide sequences in the sample specify the same CDR3.

From germline, CDR1 is SEHNR and CDR2 FQNEAQ (reference sequence). This CDR3 is 14 amino acids long. Trimming took 5 bases from V and 0 from J, leaving 8 bases between them. Sequenced by immunoSEQ multiplex PCR; TCRdb stores in-frame clones only, minus some. The sample has around 150,000 clones, around 89% seen once. The starting material was peripheral blood, obtained on day 0 of AZD1222 vaccination. The receptor was isolated from an adult in good health. The chain uses TRBV7-9 and TRBJ2-1; no clear D. The CDR3, as DNA: TGTGCCAGCAGCCTGGCTGGCTCCTACAATGAGCAGTTCTTC. This codes for CASSLAGSYNEQFF.